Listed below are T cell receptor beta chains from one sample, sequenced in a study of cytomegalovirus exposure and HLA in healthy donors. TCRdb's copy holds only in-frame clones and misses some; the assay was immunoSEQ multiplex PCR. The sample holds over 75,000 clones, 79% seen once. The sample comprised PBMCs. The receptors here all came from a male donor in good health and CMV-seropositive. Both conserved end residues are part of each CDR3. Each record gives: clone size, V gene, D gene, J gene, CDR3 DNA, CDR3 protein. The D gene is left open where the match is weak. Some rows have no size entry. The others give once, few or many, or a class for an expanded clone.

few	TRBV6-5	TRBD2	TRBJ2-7	TGTGCCAGCAGTAACGGGGGGGACCACGAGCAGTACTTC	CASSNGGDHEQYF
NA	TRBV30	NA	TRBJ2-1	TGTGCCTGCCCTAGACAGTTTTCCTACAATGAGCAGTTCTTC	CACPRQFSYNEQFF
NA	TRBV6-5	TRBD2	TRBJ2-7	TGTGCCAGCAGTTACTCTGGACTAGCGGGGCACGAGCAGTACTTC	CASSYSGLAGHEQYF
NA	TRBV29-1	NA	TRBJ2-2	TGCAGCGTTGAATGGGGAGACACTAACACCGGGGAGCTGTTTTTT	CSVEWGDTNTGELFF
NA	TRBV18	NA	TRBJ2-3	TGTGCCAGCCGTCTAGTGGATACGCAGTATTTT	CASRLVDTQYF
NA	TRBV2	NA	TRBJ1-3	TGTGCCAGCAGTCCCACCAATTACAGGGCCTCCTCTGGAAACACCATATATTTT	CASSPTNYRASSGNTIYF
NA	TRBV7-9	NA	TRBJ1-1	TGTGCCAGCAGCGCGGGGCTCGGGAACACTGAAGCTTTCTTT	CASSAGLGNTEAFF
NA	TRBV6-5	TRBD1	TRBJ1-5	TGTGCCAGCAGTTACTCTCGGACAGGGAGACAGCCCCAGCATTTT	CASSYSRTGRQPQHF
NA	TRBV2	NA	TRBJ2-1	TGTGCCAGCAGTGAATCAGGGGCGCGGAAGCAGTTCTTC	CASSESGARKQFF
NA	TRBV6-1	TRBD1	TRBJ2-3	TGTGCCAGCAGTGCACGACAGGGCGGAGATACGCAGTATTTT	CASSARQGGDTQYF
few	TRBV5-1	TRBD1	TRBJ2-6	TGCGCCAGCAGATCGGACAGGGGCTCTACTCAATCTGGGGCCAACGTCCTGACTTTC	CASRSDRGSTQSGANVLTF